Listed here is a single T cell receptor (beta chain). RNA transcripts served as the template for amplifying TCR beta CDR3 regions. Carried out on the TCR CDR3, a first-round RT-PCR used the HTBI primer set. MiXCR was run by TCRdb on the multiplex PCR reads, yielding one entry per CDR3 protein. The data hold 350,000 to 400,000 distinct CDR3 sequences, with 15% to 20% observed a single time. These data originate in a study of T cells in Graves' hyperthyroidism and ophthalmopathy. Patients aged 18 to 65 with hyperthyroidism were newly diagnosed, with duration under 2 months. Patients showing uncontrolled infection, other autoimmune disease, pregnancy or lactation were ineligible. Every diagnosis used clinical symptoms, serum thyroxine and TRAb, thyroid ultrasound and orbital computed tomography. Fresh peripheral blood, 8 to 10 ml, was the source of the PBMCs. Germline V gives CDR1 DFQATT, CDR2 SNEGSKA (reference sequence). This CDR3 comprises 15 residues. V was pared by 2 bases and J by 9 bases, with 12 bases of the junction left unmatched.

The clonotype was recovered from a woman aged 18 to 35 with Graves' hyperthyroidism. The chain links TRBV20-1 to TRBJ2-4, with 8 bases matching TRBD2. The specimen was blood. This CDR3 reads CSARPQPGGRGIQYF. The DNA of the CDR3 is TGCAGTGCTAGACCCCAGCCGGGAGGGCGGGGCATTCAGTACTTC.